This T cell receptor beta chain was profiled in a study of T-cell memory formation after mild COVID-19. Study context: In these data, TCR clusters were largely donor specific.

In the case of this clonotype: Its antigen is unidentified.

The authors produced TCR alpha and TCR beta cDNA libraries with sample barcodes and UMIs by 5'RACE using constant-segment primers. TCRdb independently ran MiXCR on the 5' RACE reads; one entry per CDR3 protein. The table shows 200,000 to 300,000 distinct CDR3 sequences, with 15% to 20% occurring only once. The study's findings and limits: Memory sampled before infection contained some responding clones, suggesting cross-reactive memory joined.

The CDR3 length is 16 residues. V lost 7 bases to trimming and J lost 3 bases; unmatched junction nucleotides: 12. Germline V gives CDR1 SGHRS, CDR2 YFSETQ. Sequencing was carried out using PBMCs or a T cell subset sorted from them (not recorded which). This chain joins TRBV5-1 and TRBJ2-3; 9 bases are shared with TRBD1. This TCR came from a man between 18 and 35 years old who had mild COVID-19 (a few samples of this study predate the infection). Cell type and time point are not known. CDR3 nucleotide sequence: TGCGCCAGCGGACAAGTCACAGGGGGCTGGACAGATACGCAGTATTTT. Its protein product is CASGQVTGGWTDTQYF. The full variable domain, completed using reference TRBV5-1 and TRBJ2-3, is KAGVTQTPRYLIKTRGQQVTLSCSPISGHRSVSWYQQTPGQGLQFLFEYFSETQRNKGNFPGRFSGRQFSNSRSEMNVSTLELGDSALYLCASGQVTGGWTDTQYFGPGTRLTVL.